This entry concerns a single T cell receptor beta chain. Study processing details: Amplifying reference gene primers gave estimates of nucleated cell counts. Clones were sequenced by immunoSEQ multiplex PCR, and TCRdb holds only the in-frame ones, with some missing. V and J calls plus clone size are reproduced from that table; the DNA served to infer D and trimming. The sample includes 160,000 or so clones, roughly four fifths seen only once; the top ten take approximately 10%. The V gene's germline CDR1 is MNHEY and CDR2 SVGAGI. The ends lost 7 bases at V and 4 bases at J; junction bases unmatched: 5. The CDR3 consists of 13 residues. This sample is part of a study of blood T cell repertoires in COVID-19. Study in general: Some COVID-19 samples were acute and others convalescent; all came from the United States, Italy and Spain. Sample material is recorded as cDNA or gDNA derived from T cells, B-cell-depleted T cells, or PBMCs.

Material for sequencing was peripheral blood. V is TRBV6-5 and J is TRBJ1-2; the match to TRBD1 covers 8 bases. This sequence was found in a human donor in a cohort sampled during active COVID-19. The CDR3 DNA reads TGTGCCAGCACGGCAGGGGGCATCTATGGCTACACCTTC. Residues: CASTAGGIYGYTF.